Sequencing of this T cell receptor beta chain was carried out in a study of OX40 agonist ivuxolimab in advanced cancers. Profiled with immunoSEQ multiplex PCR; TCRdb holds only in-frame clones, not every one. Here the sample spans around 100,000 clones, about nine tenths being singletons. The starting material was CD4+ or CD8+ T cells sorted from blood, obtained in a trial of the OX40 agonist ivuxolimab. This TCR was sampled from an adult with an advanced solid tumor such as melanoma, head and neck, liver or kidney cancer.

CDR3 loop: CASSPLANTEAFF. In nucleotides, the CDR3 is TGTGCCAGCAGCCCCCTAGCGAACACTGAAGCTTTCTTT. This chain joins TRBV14 and TRBJ1-1; D remains unclear. In germline, CDR1 is SGHDN, CDR2 FVKESK. V shed 4 bases and J shed 1 base, with 7 bases lying between them. This CDR3 is 13 amino acids long.